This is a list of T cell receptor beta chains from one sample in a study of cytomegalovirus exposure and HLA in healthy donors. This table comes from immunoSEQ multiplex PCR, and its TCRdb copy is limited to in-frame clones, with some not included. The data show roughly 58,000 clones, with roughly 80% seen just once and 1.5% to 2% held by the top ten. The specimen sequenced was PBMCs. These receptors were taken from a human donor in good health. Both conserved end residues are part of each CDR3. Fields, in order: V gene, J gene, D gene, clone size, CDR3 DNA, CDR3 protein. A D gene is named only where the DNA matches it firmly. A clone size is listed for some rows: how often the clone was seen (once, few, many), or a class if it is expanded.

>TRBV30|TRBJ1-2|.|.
TGTGCCTGGAGTGCGGGGATGTATGGCTACACCTTC
CAWSAGMYGYTF
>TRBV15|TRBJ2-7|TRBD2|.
TGTGCCACCAGCAGAGATCCTAGCGGGAGCTACGAGCAGTACTTC
CATSRDPSGSYEQYF
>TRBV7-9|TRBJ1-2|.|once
TGTTCCAGCAGCTTAGCCCCAGGTGTTTATGGCTACACCTTC
CSSSLAPGVYGYTF
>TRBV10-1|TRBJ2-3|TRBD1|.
TGCGCCAGCATTTTCGGGACAGGTCAACTCAAGCGCCATACGCAGTATTTT
CASIFGTGQLKRHTQYF
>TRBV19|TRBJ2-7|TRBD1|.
TGTGCCAGTAGTAACCCGGGACAGATTAGCTCCTACGAGCAGTACTTC
CASSNPGQISSYEQYF
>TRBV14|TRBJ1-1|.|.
TGTGCCAGCAGCTCAAGCACCGGACAGAGGAACACCGAAGCTTTCTTT
CASSSSTGQRNTEAFF
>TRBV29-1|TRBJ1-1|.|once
TGCAGCGCCCGGCGGGGTGGGGGTATGAACACTGAAGCTTTCTTT
CSARRGGGMNTEAFF
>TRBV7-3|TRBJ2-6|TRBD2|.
TGTGCCAGCAGCATGAGACCGGGACTAGCGGGAGTTGGGGCCAACGTCCTGACTTTC
CASSMRPGLAGVGANVLTF
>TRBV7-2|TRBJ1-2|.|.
TGTGCCAGCAGCTTAGCTTACGGCAGGCAGGATGGCTACACCTTC
CASSLAYGRQDGYTF
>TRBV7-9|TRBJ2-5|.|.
TGTGCCAGCAGCTTAGAGCGACAAGAGACCCAGTACTTC
CASSLERQETQYF
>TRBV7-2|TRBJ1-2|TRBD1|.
TGTGCCAGCAGCTTCTCGACAGGGGTGGGCTATGGCTACACCTTC
CASSFSTGVGYGYTF
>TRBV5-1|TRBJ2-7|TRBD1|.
TGCGCCAGCAGCTTGGGGGGCGGCCAGGGGGTCCACGAGCAGTACTTC
CASSLGGGQGVHEQYF
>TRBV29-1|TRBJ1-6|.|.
TGCAGCGTTGTGGGGGCCAAGACGGGACGCGCAACTTCACCCCTCCACTTT
CSVVGAKTGRATSPLHF
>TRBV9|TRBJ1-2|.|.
TGTGCCAGCAGCGTAGAAGTAGGGGTTGGCTACACCTTC
CASSVEVGVGYTF
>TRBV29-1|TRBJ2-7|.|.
TGCAGCGTTGTCGAGGAGGGCACCTACGAGCAGTACTTC
CSVVEEGTYEQYF
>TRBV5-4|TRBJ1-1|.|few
TGTGCCAGCAGCTTGTCGGACACTGAAGCTTTCTTT
CASSLSDTEAFF
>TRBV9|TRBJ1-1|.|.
TGTGCCAGCAGCGCTTTCCCTATGAACACTGAAGCTTTCTTT
CASSAFPMNTEAFF
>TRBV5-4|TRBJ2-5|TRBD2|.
TGTGCCAGCAGCCGGACTAGCGGCCAAGAGACCCAGTACTTC
CASSRTSGQETQYF
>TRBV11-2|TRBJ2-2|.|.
TGTGCCAGCGACTACAGGGTCACCGGGGAGCTGTTTTTT
CASDYRVTGELFF
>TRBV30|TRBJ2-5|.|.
TGTGCCTGGAGTACCGGGACTCAAGAGACCCAGTACTTC
CAWSTGTQETQYF
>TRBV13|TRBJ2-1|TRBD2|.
TGTGCCAGCAGCTTCCGGACTAGCGGGAGCGAAAAGCAGTTCTTC
CASSFRTSGSEKQFF
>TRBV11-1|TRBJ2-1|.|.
TGTGCCAGCAGCTTAGCTAGCTCCTACAATGAGCAGTTCTTC
CASSLASSYNEQFF
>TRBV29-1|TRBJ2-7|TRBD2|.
TGCAGCGTTCCCGGACTAGCAACCCCTCCATACGAGCAGTACTTC
CSVPGLATPPYEQYF
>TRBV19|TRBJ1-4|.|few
TGTGCCAGTAGTATACACAGCACAATTGAAAAACTGTTTTTT
CASSIHSTIEKLFF
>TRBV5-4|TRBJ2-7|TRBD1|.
TGTGCCAGCAGCGTGACAGGGGGCCCCTACGAGCAGTACTTC
CASSVTGGPYEQYF
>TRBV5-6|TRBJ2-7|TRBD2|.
TGTGCCAGCAGCTTCCCGACTAGCGGGGGTTCCTACGAGCAGTACTTC
CASSFPTSGGSYEQYF
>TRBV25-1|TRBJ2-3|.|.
TGTGCCAGCAGTGAAAGGGGGTCCTGGCCTACAGATACGCAGTATTTT
CASSERGSWPTDTQYF
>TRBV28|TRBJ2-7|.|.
TGTGCCAGCAGTTTAAGGGGGTATTACACAGGGACCTACGAGCAGTACTTC
CASSLRGYYTGTYEQYF
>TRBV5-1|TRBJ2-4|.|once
TGCGCCAGCAGTGAGACAGGTCCAACCAAAAACATTCAGTACTTC
CASSETGPTKNIQYF
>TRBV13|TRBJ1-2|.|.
TGTGCCAGCAGCACCTCGCGTACGCGGGGCGTCGGGACGAACTATGGCTACACCTTC
CASSTSRTRGVGTNYGYTF
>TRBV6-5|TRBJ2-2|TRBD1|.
TGTGCCAGCAGTACGGGACAGGGAGGCGGTGAGCTGTTTTTT
CASSTGQGGGELFF
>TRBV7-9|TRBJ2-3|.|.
TGTGCCAGCAGTACGCAATCTAGCAGAGATACGCAGTATTTT
CASSTQSSRDTQYF
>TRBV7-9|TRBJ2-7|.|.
TGTGCCAGCAGCCTTCGGGGGACTGAGGAGCAGTACTTC
CASSLRGTEEQYF
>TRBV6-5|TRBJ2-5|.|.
TGTGCCAGCAGTTACTCTGGTGGAAGGGGGGGAGAGACCCAGTACTTC
CASSYSGGRGGETQYF
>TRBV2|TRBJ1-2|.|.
TGTGCCAGCAGTGAAGAGGGGGTCAATGGCTACACCTTC
CASSEEGVNGYTF
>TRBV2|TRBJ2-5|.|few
TGTGCCAGCAGTGAAAACAGTTACCAAGAGACCCAGTACTTC
CASSENSYQETQYF
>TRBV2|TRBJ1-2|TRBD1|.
TGTGCCAGCGGGACAGAGAGCTATGGCTACACCTTC
CASGTESYGYTF
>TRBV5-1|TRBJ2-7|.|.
TGCGCCAGCAGATTAGGGGGAGACTCCTACGAGCAGTACTTC
CASRLGGDSYEQYF
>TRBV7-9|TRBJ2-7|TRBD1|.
TGTGCCAGCAGCCAGGGGGTCTACGAGCAGTACTTC
CASSQGVYEQYF
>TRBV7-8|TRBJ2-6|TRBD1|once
TGTGCCAGCAGCTTGACAGGGGGCCTCTCTGGGGCCAACGTCCTGACTTTC
CASSLTGGLSGANVLTF
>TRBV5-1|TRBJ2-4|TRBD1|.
TGCGCCAGCAGCTTGGCGGTAACAGGGGGCATTCAGTACTTC
CASSLAVTGGIQYF
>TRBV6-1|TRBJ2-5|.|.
TGTGCCAGCAGTGAAGCGGGGCAGGGGGGAGAGACCCAGTACTTC
CASSEAGQGGETQYF
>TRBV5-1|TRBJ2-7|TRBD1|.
TGCGCCAGCAGCTTGGTGATCCAGGGGGCCGACGAGCAGTACTTC
CASSLVIQGADEQYF
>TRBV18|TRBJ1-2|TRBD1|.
TGTGCCAGCCAGGGACAGGGCTATGGCTACACCTTC
CASQGQGYGYTF
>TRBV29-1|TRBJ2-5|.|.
TGCAGCGTTGATGATCGGGGGTACTCGGAGACCCAGTACTTC
CSVDDRGYSETQYF
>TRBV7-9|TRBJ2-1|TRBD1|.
TGTGCCAGCAGACCAGGACAGGGGGGGAACAATGAGCAGTTCTTC
CASRPGQGGNNEQFF
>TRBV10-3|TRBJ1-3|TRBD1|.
TGTGCCATCAGTGAGTCGAGACAGGGTCGGAACACCATATATTTT
CAISESRQGRNTIYF
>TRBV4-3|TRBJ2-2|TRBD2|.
TGCGCCAGCAGCCATGTGATAGCGGGGGGGCAAACCGGGGAGCTGTTTTTT
CASSHVIAGGQTGELFF
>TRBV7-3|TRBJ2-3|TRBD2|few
TGTGCCAGCAAGACTAGCGATAGCACAGATACGCAGTATTTT
CASKTSDSTDTQYF
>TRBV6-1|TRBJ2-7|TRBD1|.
TGTGCCAGCAGAACAGGGGGCTCAGGAAACGAGCAGTACTTC
CASRTGGSGNEQYF
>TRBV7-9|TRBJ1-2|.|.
TGTGCCAGCAGCTTAGTCGTCGCTAACTATGGCTACACCTTC
CASSLVVANYGYTF
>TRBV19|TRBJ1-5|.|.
TGTGCCAGTAGTATTAGGTTTCGACTCTATAGCAATCAGCCCCAGCATTTT
CASSIRFRLYSNQPQHF
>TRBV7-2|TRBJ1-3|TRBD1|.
TGTGCCAGCTTTCTGACCGGGACAGCCTCTGGAAACACCATATATTTT
CASFLTGTASGNTIYF
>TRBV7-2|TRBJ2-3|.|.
TGTGCCAGCAGCCCGCGCAGGGCAGATACGCAGTATTTT
CASSPRRADTQYF